These 29 T cell receptor beta chains were sequenced from one sample in a study of molecular identifiers for immune sequencing clone quantification. TCRdb called the PCR reads again in MiXCR, with one record for every CDR3 protein. The sample includes some 580,000 distinct CDR3 sequences, approximately 24% seen only once; the top ten take about 0.8%. Source material: naive CD8+ T cells from blood, with Jurkat cell RNA spiked in. This sample's subset: FACS-sorted CD8+CD4-CCR7+CD45RA+ naive T cells. Every receptor here comes from a human donor in good health. Some libraries in this study had Jurkat cell RNA spiked in.

This clonotype was seen a handful of times. This rearrangement joins TRBV6-2 or TRBV6-3 to TRBJ2-2, with D possibly called TRBD1 or TRBD2 (5 bases each). CDR3 length: 13 residues. From germline, CDR1 is MNHEY and CDR2 SVGEGT. Trimming took 9 bases from V and 6 from J, leaving 14 bases between them. The CDR3 DNA sequence: TGTGCCAGTTGGGGGTCCCTTGCCGGGGAGCTGTTTTTT. Translating it yields CASWGSLAGELFF.

The table lists this clonotype with a few counts. The V and J genes are TRBV30 and TRBJ2-7, with 7 bases lining up with TRBD2. The CDR3 totals 11 residues. V lost 0 bases to trimming and J lost 13 bases; unmatched junction nucleotides: 6. Germline V gene data show CDR1 as GTSNPN and CDR2 as SVGIG (reference sequence). The CDR3 nucleotides read TGTGCCTGGAGTGTGGGGGGGGAAATATACTTC. It specifies CAWSVGGEIYF.

The chain combines TRBV12-3 or TRBV12-4 with TRBJ2-3; 9 nucleotides align to TRBD2. This CDR3 comprises 16 residues. Trimming cost V 5 bases and J 1 base; bases outside gene matches: 7. The CDR3 DNA is TGTGCCAGCAGTCCCTACCGACTAGCGGGCACAGATACGCAGTATTTT. Protein sequence: CASSPYRLAGTDTQYF.

This rearrangement joins TRBV12-3 or TRBV12-4 to TRBJ1-3; D is undetermined. The CDR3 has 14 residues. Between the trimmed V and J ends, which lost 3 bases and 1 base, there was a span of 7 bases. For the CDR3, the DNA is TGTGCCAGCAGTTTCGGCGTATCTGGAAACACCATATATTTT. Translation: CASSFGVSGNTIYF.

Worth noting for this clonotype: A much larger clone is a single base away; this may be a read error. This sequence joins TRBV7-9 and TRBJ2-1; TRBD1 matches at 7 bases. The CDR3 loop spans 15 amino acids. CDR1 and CDR2 (germline): SEHNR, FQNEAQ (reference sequence). CDR3 DNA: TGTGCCAGCAGCTCACCGGGACAGACCTACGATGAGCAGTTCTTC. This encodes CASSSPGQTYDEQFF.

Ten or more counts support this clonotype. V and J are TRBV6-2 or TRBV6-3 and TRBJ2-7; the match to TRBD1 covers 7 bases. J was trimmed by 6 bases and V by 6 bases; bases with no gene match: 5. Germline V gives CDR1 MNHEY, CDR2 SVGEGT. CDR3 length: 12 residues. As DNA, the CDR3 is TGTGCCAGCAGCTCGGACAGGCCCGAGCAGTACTTC. It yields the protein CASSSDRPEQYF.

As to this clonotype: A read error may produce the germline difference seen at one junction end. CDR3 coding DNA: TGTGCCAGCAGCGAAAGCTCCTACGGGCAGTACTTC. The encoded protein is CASSESSYGQYF. This rearrangement joins TRBV7-9 to TRBJ2-7, with unresolved D. Germline assignment: CDR1 SEHNR and CDR2 FQNEAQ (reference sequence). CDR3 length equals 12 residues. Supplemented by reference TRBV7-9 and TRBJ2-7, the full variable domain reads DTGVSQNPRHKITKRGQNVTFRCDPISEHNRLYWYRQTLGQGPEFLTYFQNEAQLEKSRLLSDRFSAERPKGSFSTLEIQRTEQGDSAMYLCASSESSYGQYFGPGTRLTVT.

This clonotype was counted many times. V usage is TRBV29-1 and J usage is TRBJ1-1; no firm D call. The germline V gene has CDR1 SQVTM and CDR2 ANQGSEA. This CDR3 spans 12 amino acids. V lost 2 bases and J lost 1, with 5 bases in between. The CDR3 region is CSVERQNTEAFF. CDR3 sequence (DNA): TGCAGCGTTGAAAGGCAGAACACTGAAGCTTTCTTT.

This clonotype was picked up many times. V gene TRBV10-2 combines with J gene TRBJ1-2; D ambiguous. This CDR3 is built from 13 residues. CDR1 WSHSY and CDR2 SAAADI come from the germline V gene. The V and J ends lost 3 bases and 4 bases respectively, with 9 bases between them. The chain's CDR3 is CASSDYSSYGYTF. CDR3 coding DNA: TGCGCCAGCAGTGATTACAGTTCCTATGGCTACACCTTC.

The gene calls are TRBV27 and TRBJ2-1, with 11 bases matching TRBD2. The CDR3 sequence is 16 residues long. CDR1 and CDR2 (germline): MNHEY, SMNVEV (reference sequence). V was pared by 5 bases and J by 6 bases, with 9 bases of the junction left unmatched. CDR3: CASSPLAGGPSNEQFF. The CDR3 DNA is TGTGCCAGCAGTCCCTTAGCGGGAGGGCCCTCCAATGAGCAGTTCTTC.

As concerns this clonotype: A much more abundant neighbour one base away suggests this may be a read error. V usage is TRBV7-9 and J usage is TRBJ2-7; D is unresolved. The CDR3 covers 12 residues. CDR1 SEHNR and CDR2 FQNEAQ come from the germline V gene (reference sequence). The CDR3 reads CASSLQAYGQYF. For the CDR3, the DNA is TGTGCCAGCAGTCTCCAGGCCTACGGGCAGTACTTC.

The rearrangement uses TRBV27 and TRBJ2-7; no clear D gene. V was shortened by 6 bases and J by 4 bases, with 13 bases between the two germline ends. The germline CDR1 and CDR2 sequences are MNHEY and SMNVEV (reference sequence). This CDR3 has 13 residues. The DNA for the CDR3 is TGTGCCAGCAGGGTGGGCCCAAGGTACGAGCAGTACTTC. Its translation: CASRVGPRYEQYF.

The chain combines TRBV14 with TRBJ2-5; TRBD2 agrees at 9 bases. Germline V gene data show CDR1 as SGHDN and CDR2 as FVKESK. The trim removed 0 bases at V and 5 bases at J, leaving 7 bases unmatched. The length of the CDR3 is 16 residues. The CDR3 coding sequence is TGTGCCAGCAGCCAAGAGGGCGGGGGGGCCCTTGAGACCCAGTACTTC. Amino acid sequence: CASSQEGGGALETQYF.

The rearrangement links TRBV4-1 to TRBJ2-7, with D maybe TRBD2 (7 bases). Trimming stripped 1 base from V and 2 bases from J, with 12 bases between. The CDR3 is 15 amino acids. CDR1 MGHRA and CDR2 YSYEKL come from the germline V gene. The CDR3 is CASSQGMGGPYEQYF. The CDR3 DNA is TGCGCCAGCAGCCAAGGGATGGGGGGGCCCTACGAGCAGTACTTC.

The V call is TRBV9, the J call TRBJ2-3; 10 bases agree with TRBD2. CDR1 is SGDLS and CDR2 is YYNGEE in the germline V gene. With 3 bases clipped from V and 10 bases from J, the junction kept 14 bases outside the gene matches. The CDR3 is made up of 16 amino acids. The CDR3 region has the DNA TGTGCCAGCAGCGCTAGCGGGGGCCCATCTCTGTTTGCGCAGTATTTT. Its translation: CASSASGGPSLFAQYF.

Note on this clonotype: The junction departs from germline at one end; a sequencing error may be responsible. The rearrangement uses TRBV5-1 and TRBJ2-7, with D tentatively TRBD1 (6 bases). Germline V gene lookup returns CDR1 SGHRS and CDR2 YFSETQ. The CDR3 has 14 residues. CDR3 in DNA: TGCGCCAGCAGCTCAGCAGGGGCGGGCTACGCGCAGTACTTC. Translating gives CASSSAGAGYAQYF.

This clonotype was seen many times. V is TRBV2 and J is TRBJ1-1; D perhaps matches TRBD1 (5 bases). The CDR3 length is 17 residues. Trimming took 6 bases from V and 1 from J, leaving 21 bases between them. The V gene's germline CDR1 is SNHLY and CDR2 FYNNEI. The CDR3 is CASSPAGNIRKNTEAFF. CDR3 in DNA: TGTGCCAGCAGCCCGGCAGGGAACATACGAAAGAACACTGAAGCTTTCTTT.

This sequence joins TRBV10-3 and TRBJ1-5; D not resolved. This CDR3 has 14 residues. V was clipped by 6 bases and J by 3 bases, with 12 bases between them. Germline V gives CDR1 ENHRY, CDR2 SYGVKD. The CDR3 protein is CAIREDGANQPQHF. The CDR3 nucleotides are TGTGCCATCAGAGAGGACGGAGCCAATCAGCCCCAGCATTTT.

Turning to this clonotype: Being one base from a much bigger clone, this may be a read error. The chain uses TRBV25-1 and TRBJ2-1; possibly TRBD1 or TRBD2 for D (5 bases each). V gave up 2 bases and J gave up 11 bases, with 13 bases separating them. In germline, CDR1 is MGHDK, CDR2 SYGVNS. The CDR3 totals 13 residues. The CDR3 protein is CASSEGGPFKQFF. CDR3 coding DNA: TGTGCCAGCAGTGAAGGGGGACCATTTAAGCAGTTCTTC. Together with reference TRBV25-1 and TRBJ2-1, the CDR3 gives the full variable domain: EADIYQTPRYLVIGTGKKITLECSQTMGHDKMYWYQQDPGMELHLIHYSYGVNSTEKGDLSSESTVSRIRTEHFPLTLESARPSHTSQYLCASSEGGPFKQFFGPGTRLTVL.

The chain has TRBV7-9 and TRBJ2-7; 8 bases fit TRBD2. Germline V gene sequence: CDR1 SEHNR, CDR2 FQNEAQ (reference sequence). This CDR3 comprises 15 residues. The junction had 10 bases not matched to a gene; V was cut back by 5 bases and J by 4 bases. The CDR3 coding sequence is TGTGCCAGCAGCACCGGAGACGAGCGGGGGTACGAGCAGTACTTC. Its protein is CASSTGDERGYEQYF.

This clonotype was found many times. The chain has TRBV12-5 and TRBJ2-3; tentatively, D is TRBD2 (5 bases). This CDR3 spans 14 amino acids. Germline loops: CDR1 LGHNT, CDR2 FRNRAP. V was cut by 2 bases and J by 2 bases, with 8 bases left in between. The CDR3 nucleotides are TGTGCTAGTGGTTTGACCGGGGTCACAGATACGCAGTATTTT. Amino acids: CASGLTGVTDTQYF.

For this clonotype: Since a much larger clone is just one base distant, this may be a read error. The V gene is TRBV18, the J gene TRBJ1-1; D gene ambiguous. CDR1 is KGHSH and CDR2 is LQKENI in the germline V gene. The CDR3 consists of 14 residues. The CDR3 nucleotides read TGTGCCGGCTCACGCCTTGATTTTGAGACTGAAGCTTTCTTT. This translates into CAGSRLDFETEAFF.

Concerning this clonotype itself: A much larger clone lies one base from this, so it may be a read error. The CDR3 region has the DNA TGTGCCAGCAGCTTCCCGGGACAGAGGTCCCCAGAGACCCAGTACTTC. Amino acid sequence: CASSFPGQRSPETQYF. The gene calls are TRBV7-9 and TRBJ2-5; 7 bases fit TRBD1. The CDR3 has 16 amino acids. After removal of 3 bases from V and 4 bases from J, the junction contained 11 bases not matched to a gene. Per the germline V gene, CDR1 is SEHNR and CDR2 is FQNEAQ (reference sequence).

This clonotype was observed once. This may be a read error, as it is one base from a much larger clone. The V call is TRBV20-1, the J call TRBJ2-7; 7 bases are shared with TRBD2. This CDR3 is built from 12 residues. From germline, CDR1 is DFQATT and CDR2 SNEGSKA (reference sequence). V shed 4 bases, J shed 4 bases, and the junction held 4 bases outside the gene matches. CDR3 region: CSAKAGYYEQYF. DNA of the CDR3: TGCAGTGCTAAAGCGGGATATTACGAGCAGTACTTC.

This chain joins TRBV6-2 or TRBV6-3 and TRBJ2-3; D not certain. Germline V gene sequence: CDR1 MNHEY, CDR2 SVGEGT. Between the trimmed V and J ends, which lost 5 bases and 0 bases, there was a span of 9 bases. This CDR3 contains 14 residues. CDR3 nucleotide sequence: TGTGCCAGCAGTAGAGCGTCTAGCACAGATACGCAGTATTTT. As protein: CASSRASSTDTQYF.

The V gene is TRBV2, the J gene TRBJ2-7, with D maybe TRBD1 (5 bases). Trimming took off 10 bases at V and 4 bases at J, with 20 bases between the two ends. CDR3 length: 14 amino acids. Germline V gene lookup returns CDR1 SNHLY and CDR2 FYNNEI. CDR3 sequence reads: CATRGDSLGYEQYF. The CDR3 coding sequence is TGTGCCACCCGAGGAGACAGCCTGGGGTACGAGCAGTACTTC.

In its sample, this clonotype was seen many times. This chain connects TRBV20-1 to TRBJ2-3, with 7 bases that match TRBD2. Trimming removed 3 bases from V and 3 bases from J; junction bases left unmatched: 6. The CDR3 is made up of 14 amino acids. Germline V gene sequence: CDR1 DFQATT, CDR2 SNEGSKA (reference sequence). CDR3 nucleotides: TGCAGTGCTAGGGGAGGGATTGTTACAGATACGCAGTATTTT. The encoded protein is CSARGGIVTDTQYF.

Of note for this clonotype: This may come from a read error, since a much larger clone is one base off. This rearrangement joins TRBV7-9 to TRBJ2-3, with 11 bases fitting TRBD2. This CDR3 is 20 amino acids long. Germline lookup yields CDR1 SEHNR and CDR2 FQNEAQ (reference sequence). This CDR3 is CAGSLWGLADSHGGTDTQYF. Written as DNA, the CDR3 is TGTGCCGGCAGCTTGTGGGGACTAGCGGACAGCCACGGAGGCACAGATACGCAGTATTTT.

This clonotype was detected many times. This rearrangement joins TRBV15 to TRBJ2-5; 7 nucleotides align to TRBD2. CDR3 length: 19 residues. Trimming removed 2 bases from V and 0 bases from J; junction bases left unmatched: 15. Germline loops: CDR1 LNHNV, CDR2 YYDKDF (reference sequence). CDR3 DNA sequence: TGTGCCACCAGCAGATTCCTCCCGCGGCAGGGAGGGGACCAAGAGACCCAGTACTTC. This translates into CATSRFLPRQGGDQETQYF.